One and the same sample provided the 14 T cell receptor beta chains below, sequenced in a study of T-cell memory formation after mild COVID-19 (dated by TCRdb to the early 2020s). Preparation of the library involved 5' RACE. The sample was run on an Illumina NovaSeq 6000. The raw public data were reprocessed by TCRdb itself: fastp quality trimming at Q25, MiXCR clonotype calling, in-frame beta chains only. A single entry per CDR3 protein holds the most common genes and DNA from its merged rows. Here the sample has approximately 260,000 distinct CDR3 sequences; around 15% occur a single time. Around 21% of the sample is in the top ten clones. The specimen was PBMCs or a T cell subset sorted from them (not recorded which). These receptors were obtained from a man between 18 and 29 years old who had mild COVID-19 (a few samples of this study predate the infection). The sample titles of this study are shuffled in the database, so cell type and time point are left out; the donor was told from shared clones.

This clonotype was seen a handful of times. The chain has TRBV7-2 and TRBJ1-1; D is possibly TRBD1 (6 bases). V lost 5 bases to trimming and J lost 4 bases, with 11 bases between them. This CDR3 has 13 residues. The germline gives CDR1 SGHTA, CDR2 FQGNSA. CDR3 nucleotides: TGTGCCAGCAGCACGGCAGGGGTCACTGAAGCTTTCTTT. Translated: CASSTAGVTEAFF.

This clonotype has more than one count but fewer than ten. The CDR3 DNA is TGCGCCAGCAGCCTCGGGGACAGGGCTAACGAGCAGTACTTC. Translated: CASSLGDRANEQYF. The chain is built from TRBV5-1 and TRBJ2-7; 9 nucleotides line up with TRBD1. Germline trimming cut 4 bases from V and 5 bases from J; bases unmatched to any gene: 7. The CDR3 runs to 14 residues. CDR1 and CDR2 from the germline V gene are SGHRS and YFSETQ.

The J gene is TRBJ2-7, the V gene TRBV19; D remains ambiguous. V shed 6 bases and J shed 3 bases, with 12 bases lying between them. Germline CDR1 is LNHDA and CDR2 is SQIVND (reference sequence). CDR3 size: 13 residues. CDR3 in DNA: TGTGCCAGTAGCAGACCGGACCGCTACGAGCAGTACTTC. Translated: CASSRPDRYEQYF.

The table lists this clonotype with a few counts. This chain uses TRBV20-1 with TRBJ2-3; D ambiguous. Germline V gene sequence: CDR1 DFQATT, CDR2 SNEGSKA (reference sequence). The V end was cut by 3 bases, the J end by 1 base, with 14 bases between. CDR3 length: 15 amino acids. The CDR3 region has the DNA TGCAGTGCTAGTGGGGTAGGGTCCGGCACAGATACGCAGTATTTT. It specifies CSASGVGSGTDTQYF.

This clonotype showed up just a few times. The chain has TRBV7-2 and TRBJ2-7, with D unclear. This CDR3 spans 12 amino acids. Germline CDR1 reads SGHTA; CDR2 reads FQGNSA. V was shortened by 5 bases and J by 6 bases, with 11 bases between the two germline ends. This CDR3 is CASSPDVGEQYV. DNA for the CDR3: TGTGCCAGCAGCCCGGACGTGGGCGAGCAGTACGTC.

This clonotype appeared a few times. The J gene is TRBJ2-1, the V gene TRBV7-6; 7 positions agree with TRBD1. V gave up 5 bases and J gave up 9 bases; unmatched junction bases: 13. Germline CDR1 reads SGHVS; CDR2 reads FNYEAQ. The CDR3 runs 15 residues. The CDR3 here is CASSPGTDTAREQFF. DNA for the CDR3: TGTGCCAGCAGCCCCGGGACAGACACGGCACGTGAGCAGTTCTTC.

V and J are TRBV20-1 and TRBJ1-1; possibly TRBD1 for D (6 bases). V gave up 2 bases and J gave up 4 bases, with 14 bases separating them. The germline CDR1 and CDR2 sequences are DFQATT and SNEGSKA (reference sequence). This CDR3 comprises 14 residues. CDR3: CSARPGARSTEAFF. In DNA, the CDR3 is TGCAGTGCTAGACCGGGGGCGAGGAGCACTGAAGCTTTCTTT.

CDR3 in DNA: TGCGCCAGCAGCTTTGTGGATTTGAACACTGAAGCTTTCTTT. Its protein is CASSFVDLNTEAFF. This chain connects TRBV5-1 to TRBJ1-1; D is undetermined. Germline V lookup: CDR1 SGHRS, CDR2 YFSETQ. The V gene lost 2 bases and the J gene lost 0 bases, with 8 bases spanning the gap. The CDR3 extends over 14 amino acids.

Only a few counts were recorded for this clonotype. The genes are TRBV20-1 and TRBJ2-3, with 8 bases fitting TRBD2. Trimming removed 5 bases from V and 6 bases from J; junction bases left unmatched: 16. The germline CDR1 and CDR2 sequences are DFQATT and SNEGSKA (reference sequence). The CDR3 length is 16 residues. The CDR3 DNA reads TGCAGTGCTCTTAAGGTGTCGGGGGGGGGATCGGATACGCAGTATTTT. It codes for CSALKVSGGGSDTQYF.

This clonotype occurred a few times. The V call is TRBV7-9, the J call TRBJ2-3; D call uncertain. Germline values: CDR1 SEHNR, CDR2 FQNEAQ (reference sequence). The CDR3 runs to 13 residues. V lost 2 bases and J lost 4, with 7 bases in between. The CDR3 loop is CASSLPVADTQYF. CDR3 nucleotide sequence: TGTGCCAGCAGCTTACCTGTTGCAGATACGCAGTATTTT.

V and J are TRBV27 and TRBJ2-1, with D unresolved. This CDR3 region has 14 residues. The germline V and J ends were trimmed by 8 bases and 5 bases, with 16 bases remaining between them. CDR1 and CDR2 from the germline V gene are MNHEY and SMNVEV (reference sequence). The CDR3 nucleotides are TGTGCCAGCGGATACGGTGACGGAAACAATGAGCAGTTCTTC. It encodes CASGYGDGNNEQFF.

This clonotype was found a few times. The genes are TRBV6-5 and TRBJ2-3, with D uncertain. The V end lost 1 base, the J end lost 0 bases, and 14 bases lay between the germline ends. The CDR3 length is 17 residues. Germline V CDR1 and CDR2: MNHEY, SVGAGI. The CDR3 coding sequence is TGTGCCAGCAGTTACTACGTACAAGGGTCTAGCACAGATACGCAGTATTTT. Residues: CASSYYVQGSSTDTQYF.

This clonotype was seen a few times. The CDR3 region has the DNA TGTGCCAGCTCACCACGTGTGCCGGGACAGACTTCGCGAGCCAACGTCCTGACTTTC. Amino acid sequence: CASSPRVPGQTSRANVLTF. The V and J genes are TRBV18 and TRBJ2-6, with TRBD1 matching 7 bases. Germline V CDR1 and CDR2: KGHSH, LQKENI. Trimming cost V 1 base and J 7 bases; bases outside gene matches: 16. This CDR3 is built from 19 residues.

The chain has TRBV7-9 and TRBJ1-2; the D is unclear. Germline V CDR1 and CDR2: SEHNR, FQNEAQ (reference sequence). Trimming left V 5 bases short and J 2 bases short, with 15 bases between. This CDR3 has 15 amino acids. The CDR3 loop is CASSAQGLLNYGYTF. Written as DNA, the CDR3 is TGTGCCAGCAGCGCCCAAGGGCTACTAAACTATGGCTACACCTTC.